This TCR beta chain was sequenced for a study of monozygotic twins with inflammatory bowel disease. Whole-study findings and limits: People with IBD had fewer clonotypes in common with others than healthy twins did, especially with disease activity. A distinction between different T cell subtypes was not possible.

The UMIs contained a 6-nucleotide sample barcode. They were added by template switching during cDNA synthesis. PCR of TCRalpha and TCRbeta cDNA was nested, with two rounds of about 17 and 10 cycles. From its re-call of the 5' RACE reads, TCRdb lists each CDR3 protein once, without DNA. This sample's clone table lists approximately 400,000 distinct CDR3 sequences. Points on this clonotype: No antigen is known for it.

In germline, CDR1 is DFQATT, CDR2 SNEGSKA (reference sequence). CDR3 size: 13 residues. The sequenced sample was blood. This receptor was identified in a human donor with ulcerative colitis or Crohn's disease, or a healthy co-twin of an affected twin (not recorded which). This chain joins TRBV20-1 and TRBJ2-7; the D call of TRBD2 rests on TCRdb alone, since no DNA is present to check it. This CDR3 is CSAGRGLIYEQYF.